These 10 T cell receptor beta chains share one sample of origin, sequenced in a study of blood T cell repertoires in COVID-19. Only in-frame clones appear in the TCRdb table, and some are missing; sequencing was by immunoSEQ multiplex PCR. The table shows tens of thousands of clones, with about 80% occurring only once. The sequenced sample consisted of peripheral blood. Receptor source: a woman between 65 and 79 years old with acute or convalescent COVID-19.

As DNA, the CDR3 is TGTGCCAGCAGCTCCAGGACTAGCGGCAGATCCTACAATGAGCAGTTCTTC. This encodes CASSSRTSGRSYNEQFF. The V gene is TRBV3-1 (or the pseudogene TRBV3-2), the J gene TRBJ2-1, with 10 bases matching TRBD2. The germline V gene encodes CDR1 LGHDT and CDR2 YNNKEL (reference sequence). This CDR3 region has 17 residues. The J segment lost 1 base and the V segment lost 5 bases, leaving 8 bases of the junction unmatched.

The rearrangement joins TRBV6-5 to TRBJ2-7, with 7 bases identical to TRBD1. Germline assignment: CDR1 MNHEY and CDR2 SVGAGI. J was trimmed by 1 base and V by 5 bases; bases with no gene match: 5. CDR3 length: 14 residues. In DNA, the CDR3 is TGTGCCAGCAGTCTGCCGACAGGGTCCTACGAGCAGTACTTC. Amino acid sequence: CASSLPTGSYEQYF.

The V and J genes are TRBV11-2 and TRBJ1-1, with D tentatively TRBD1 (6 bases). Per the germline V gene, CDR1 is SGHAT and CDR2 is FQNNGV. The CDR3 spans 13 residues. The V gene lost 1 base and the J gene lost 8 bases, with 11 bases spanning the gap. CDR3 bases: TGTGCCAGCAGCTTAGTTCGGGACATGGAAGCTTTCTTT. It specifies CASSLVRDMEAFF.

The chain combines TRBV2 with TRBJ1-5; D is undetermined. The germline V and J ends were trimmed by 7 bases and 9 bases, with 16 bases remaining between them. The germline V gene encodes CDR1 SNHLY and CDR2 FYNNEI. CDR3 length: 13 amino acids. This CDR3 reads CASTGRGKMPQHF. DNA of the CDR3: TGTGCCAGCACCGGTCGGGGAAAGATGCCCCAGCATTTT.

The chain recombines TRBV2 with TRBJ1-5; D may be TRBD1 (5 bases). The CDR3 is made up of 13 amino acids. Trimming pared 7 bases from V and 7 bases from J, leaving 14 bases between. Germline V gene data show CDR1 as SNHLY and CDR2 as FYNNEI. The CDR3 region has the DNA TGTGCCAGCAAGCGGGGGAGTGAACAGCCCCAGCATTTT. Its translation: CASKRGSEQPQHF.

The count of this clone is one. The rearrangement links TRBV4-1 to TRBJ2-5; 8 nucleotides agree with TRBD2. V lost 0 bases, J lost 1 base, and 1 base stayed unmatched. The CDR3 consists of 15 residues. The germline CDR1 and CDR2 sequences are MGHRA and YSYEKL. CDR3 protein: CASSQERGVQETQYF. The CDR3 nucleotides are TGCGCCAGCAGCCAAGAGCGGGGGGTCCAAGAGACCCAGTACTTC.

This chain joins TRBV6-1 and TRBJ1-5; D unclear. CDR1 and CDR2 from the germline V gene are MNHNS and SASEGT. The CDR3 has 13 residues. The V end lost 0 bases, the J end lost 12 bases, and 12 bases lay between the germline ends. The CDR3 spells CASSEARYDLQHF. The DNA for the CDR3 is TGTGCCAGCAGTGAAGCGCGATACGATCTCCAGCATTTT.

CDR3 nucleotide sequence: TGCGCCAGCAGCGGAGCGGGACTAGCGGGGGGCGAGGGCACCGGGGAGCTGTTTTTT. Translated, it gives CASSGAGLAGGEGTGELFF. The rearrangement links TRBV10-1 to TRBJ2-2, with 15 bases identical to TRBD2. Germline CDR1 is WNHNN and CDR2 is SYGVQD (reference sequence). The trim removed 6 bases at V and 4 bases at J, leaving 12 bases unmatched. The CDR3 extends over 19 amino acids.

The chain employs TRBV11-2 and TRBJ2-7; tentative D call: TRBD2 (5 bases). The CDR3 runs 19 residues. Germline-derived CDR1 and CDR2 are SGHAT and FQNNGV. With 1 base removed from V and 0 bases from J, the gap between germline ends came to 22 bases. The DNA of the CDR3 is TGTGCCAGCAGCTTAGTTGGCGGGCGGACCGGAGGTTTCTCCTACGAGCAGTACTTC. Its protein is CASSLVGGRTGGFSYEQYF.

The rearrangement joins TRBV11-3 to TRBJ2-2; TRBD1 matches 9 bases. CDR1 and CDR2 from the germline V gene are SGHNT and YENEEA. The CDR3 sequence is 18 residues long. The junction had 14 bases not matched to a gene; V was cut back by 5 bases and J by 4 bases. As DNA, the CDR3 is TGTGCCAGCAGCCCTGGGACAGGGAAAAAGTTGAGCACCGGGGAGCTGTTTTTT. This translates into CASSPGTGKKLSTGELFF.